This T cell receptor (beta chain) was identified in a study of blood T cells in healthy people across ages. Findings and limits, study-wide: More naive CD4+ cells and higher diversity were found in long-lived than in aged donors.

This clonotype was seen only a few times. The target antigen is unknown. The second PCR ran roughly 7 to 12 cycles with a sample-barcoded 5' primer and J-beta primers. TCRdb processed the 5' RACE reads anew with MiXCR; each CDR3 protein has one entry. There are about 680,000 distinct CDR3 sequences in the sample; 45% to 50% occur only once, and roughly 31% lies in the top ten. The CDR3 is 13 amino acids. The germline V gene encodes CDR1 LGHNA and CDR2 YSLEER. V dropped 0 bases and J dropped 4 bases, with 7 bases sitting between them. The sequence derives from a woman between 55 and 75 years old in good health. Specimen: blood. The chain recombines TRBV4-3 with TRBJ2-7; D is ambiguous. Here the CDR3 DNA reads TGCGCCAGCAGCCAAGATCTGCGGTACGAGCAGTACTTC. It is translated as CASSQDLRYEQYF.